Listed below are T cell receptor beta chains from one sample, sequenced in a study of post-analysis software for immune sequencing data. TCRdb re-derived calls from the PCR reads in MiXCR, one entry per CDR3 protein. Here the sample spans fewer than 550,000 distinct CDR3 sequences, around 34% being singletons. Specimen: blood. These receptors all stem from a girl aged 2-17 years with multiple sclerosis. CDR3s include the opening cysteine and the closing phenylalanine or tryptophan. The D gene is left open where the match is weak. Expanded clones are given a class, and other clones once, few, many or no size at all.

clone size	D gene	V gene	J gene	CDR3 protein	CDR3 DNA
.	.	TRBV20-1	TRBJ1-5	CSAQAGFNQPQHF	TGCAGTGCCCAGGCTGGATTCAATCAGCCCCAGCATTTT
.	.	TRBV2	TRBJ2-3	CASMRTPNTQYF	TGTGCCAGCATGCGGACGCCAAATACGCAGTATTTT
once	.	TRBV27	TRBJ2-5	CASRSSGWQETQYF	TGTGCCAGCAGGTCTTCGGGCTGGCAAGAGACCCAGTACTTC
.	.	TRBV5-1	TRBJ1-2	CASSLEVGDYGYTF	TGCGCCAGCAGCTTGGAGGTGGGAGACTATGGCTACACCTTC
few	.	TRBV29-1	TRBJ2-3	CSAEPEVQRDTQYF	TGCAGCGCCGAACCTGAGGTCCAGCGAGATACGCAGTATTTT
few	TRBD2	TRBV28	TRBJ2-5	CASSLGRGRVKTQYF	TGTGCCAGCAGTTTGGGGAGGGGTCGGGTAAAGACCCAGTACTTC
.	.	TRBV11-2	TRBJ2-2	CASSFSGAWTGELFF	TGTGCCAGCAGCTTCTCGGGGGCCTGGACCGGGGAGCTGTTTTTT
.	TRBD2	TRBV7-3	TRBJ2-5	CASSSRGGGTQYF	TGTGCCAGCAGCTCGCGCGGGGGAGGGACCCAGTACTTC
.	TRBD2	TRBV28	TRBJ2-1	CASSLLVAGGLTLSNEQFF	TGTGCCAGCAGTTTATTAGTAGCGGGGGGGCTTACCCTTTCTAATGAGCAGTTCTTC
few	.	TRBV5-1	TRBJ2-4	CASSLVAGTVKNIQYF	TGCGCCAGCAGCTTGGTGGCGGGGACGGTCAAAAACATTCAGTACTTC
.	.	TRBV5-1	TRBJ1-1	CASSLASRIHKSMNTEAFF	TGCGCCAGCAGCTTGGCCTCTAGGATCCACAAATCGATGAACACTGAAGCTTTCTTT
.	.	TRBV12-3/TRBV12-4	TRBJ1-1	CASSFGGEAFF	TGTGCCAGCAGTTTCGGCGGCGAAGCTTTCTTT
few	TRBD2	TRBV7-6	TRBJ2-1	CASSPGSGGSYNEQFF	TGTGCCAGCAGTCCCGGGAGCGGGGGCTCCTACAATGAGCAGTTCTTC
.	.	TRBV20-1	TRBJ2-3	CSAILTSGSLDTQYF	TGCAGTGCTATACTAACTAGTGGGTCTTTGGATACGCAGTATTTT
few	TRBD2	TRBV11-2	TRBJ2-4	CVSSSSFGTSGNIQYF	TGTGTCAGCAGCTCCAGTTTCGGGACTAGCGGCAACATTCAGTACTTC
.	TRBD1	TRBV5-1	TRBJ2-7	CASSDGTVFPYEQYF	TGCGCCAGCAGCGACGGGACAGTTTTCCCCTACGAGCAGTACTTC
few	.	TRBV7-8	TRBJ2-1	CATAGQGRNEQFF	TGTGCCACTGCTGGTCAAGGGCGCAATGAGCAGTTCTTC
.	.	TRBV6-1	TRBJ2-5	CASSVWTGQETQYF	TGTGCCAGCAGTGTCTGGACGGGACAAGAGACCCAGTACTTC
few	.	TRBV6-5	TRBJ2-5	CASSYPVGQGSSAQYF	TGTGCCAGCAGTTACCCCGTAGGGCAGGGTAGTAGTGCCCAGTACTTC
.	TRBD2	TRBV11-3	TRBJ2-3	CASSLGAGATDTQYF	TGTGCCAGCAGCTTAGGAGCGGGAGCAACAGATACGCAGTATTTT
few	TRBD2	TRBV20-1	TRBJ2-7	CSARDRPSGDYEQYF	TGCAGTGCTAGAGATCGGCCTAGCGGGGACTACGAGCAGTACTTC
.	.	TRBV7-9	TRBJ2-5	CASSPGSGFEETQYF	TGTGCCAGCAGCCCCGGTTCAGGGTTTGAAGAGACCCAGTACTTC
.	TRBD2	TRBV7-3	TRBJ2-1	CASSLRGGGGYSEQFF	TGTGCCAGCAGCTTACGGGGCGGGGGGGGATACAGTGAGCAGTTCTTC
few	TRBD2	TRBV2	TRBJ2-5	CATDGSGETQYF	TGTGCCACGGACGGTAGCGGGGAGACCCAGTACTTC
few	.	TRBV6-5	TRBJ2-7	CASSYKGPGYEQYF	TGTGCCAGCAGTTACAAGGGTCCGGGGTACGAGCAGTACTTC
.	.	TRBV4-2	TRBJ2-3	CASSQEFVGLLGASTDTQYF	TGTGCCAGCAGCCAAGAATTTGTTGGGCTGCTGGGGGCAAGCACAGATACGCAGTATTTT
.	.	TRBV6-4	TRBJ2-1	CASSDLSSSGEQFF	TGTGCCAGCAGTGACCTATCGTCGTCGGGAGAGCAGTTCTTC
few	.	TRBV14	TRBJ2-6	CASSQDQGTTSGASVLTF	TGTGCCAGCAGCCAAGATCAGGGAACCACCTCTGGGGCCAGCGTCCTGACTTTC
.	.	TRBV12-3/TRBV12-4	TRBJ1-1	CASRSRTEAFF	TGTGCCAGCAGGTCGAGGACTGAAGCTTTCTTT
.	.	TRBV24-1	TRBJ2-1	CATGDEGNEQFF	TGTGCCACCGGTGATGAGGGCAATGAGCAGTTCTTC
.	.	TRBV6-5	TRBJ2-4	CASSRGAVLAKNIQYF	TGTGCCAGCAGTAGGGGGGCAGTTCTAGCCAAAAACATTCAGTACTTC
.	TRBD2	TRBV6-5	TRBJ2-1	CASSYSRAGDEVPGNEQFF	TGTGCCAGCAGTTACTCAAGAGCGGGGGACGAAGTCCCGGGAAATGAGCAGTTCTTC
.	TRBD1	TRBV15	TRBJ2-5	CATSTYRGQETQYF	TGTGCCACCAGCACTTACAGGGGCCAAGAGACCCAGTACTTC
few	TRBD1	TRBV5-1	TRBJ2-1	CASSLEGAGGNEQFF	TGCGCCAGCAGCTTGGAGGGGGCCGGTGGCAATGAGCAGTTCTTC
.	.	TRBV5-1	TRBJ1-1	CASSAGRREGTEAFF	TGCGCCAGCAGCGCCGGACGCCGGGAGGGCACTGAAGCTTTCTTT
.	.	TRBV7-8	TRBJ2-7	CASSFISYEQYF	TGTGCCAGCAGCTTTATATCCTACGAGCAGTACTTC
.	.	TRBV12-3/TRBV12-4	TRBJ2-1	CASSLAQGRGYEQFF	TGTGCCAGCAGTTTAGCGCAGGGTAGAGGCTATGAGCAGTTCTTC
.	TRBD1	TRBV5-1	TRBJ2-5	CTSSRTGARETQYF	TGCACCAGCAGCCGGACAGGGGCTCGGGAGACCCAGTACTTC
few	TRBD2	TRBV20-1	TRBJ2-3	CSAHIAGEVTDTQYF	TGCAGTGCGCATATAGCGGGGGAAGTCACAGATACGCAGTATTTT
.	TRBD2	TRBV2	TRBJ2-7	CASRGDSGVPYEQYF	TGTGCCAGCAGAGGTGATAGCGGGGTCCCCTACGAGCAGTACTTC
few	TRBD1	TRBV5-1	TRBJ2-4	CASREGTGPLGEQYF	TGCGCCAGCAGGGAAGGGACAGGTCCTTTGGGAGAGCAGTACTTC
few	TRBD1	TRBV27	TRBJ1-2	CASSLRTGGLGYTF	TGTGCCAGCAGTTTACGGACAGGGGGCCTCGGCTACACCTTC
.	TRBD1	TRBV20-1	TRBJ2-7	CSATGTGVYEQYF	TGCAGTGCTACCGGGACAGGGGTCTACGAGCAGTACTTC